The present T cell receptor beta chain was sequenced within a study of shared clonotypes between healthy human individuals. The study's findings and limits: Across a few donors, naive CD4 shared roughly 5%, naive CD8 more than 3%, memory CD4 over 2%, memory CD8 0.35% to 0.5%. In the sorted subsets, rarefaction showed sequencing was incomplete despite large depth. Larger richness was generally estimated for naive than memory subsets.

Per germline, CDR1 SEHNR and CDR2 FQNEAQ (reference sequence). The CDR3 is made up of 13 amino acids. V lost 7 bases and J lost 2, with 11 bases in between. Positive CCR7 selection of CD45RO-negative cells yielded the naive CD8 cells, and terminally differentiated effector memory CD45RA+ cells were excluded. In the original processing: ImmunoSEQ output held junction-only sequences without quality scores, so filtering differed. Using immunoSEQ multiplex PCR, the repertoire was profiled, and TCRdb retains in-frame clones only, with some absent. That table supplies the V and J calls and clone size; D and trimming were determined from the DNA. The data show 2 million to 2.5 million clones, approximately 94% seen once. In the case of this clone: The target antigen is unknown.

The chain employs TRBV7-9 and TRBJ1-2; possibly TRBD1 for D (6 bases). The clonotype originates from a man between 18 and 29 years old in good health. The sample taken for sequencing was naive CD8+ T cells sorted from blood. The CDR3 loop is CASKNQGNYGYTF. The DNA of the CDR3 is TGTGCCAGCAAGAATCAGGGGAACTATGGCTACACCTTC.